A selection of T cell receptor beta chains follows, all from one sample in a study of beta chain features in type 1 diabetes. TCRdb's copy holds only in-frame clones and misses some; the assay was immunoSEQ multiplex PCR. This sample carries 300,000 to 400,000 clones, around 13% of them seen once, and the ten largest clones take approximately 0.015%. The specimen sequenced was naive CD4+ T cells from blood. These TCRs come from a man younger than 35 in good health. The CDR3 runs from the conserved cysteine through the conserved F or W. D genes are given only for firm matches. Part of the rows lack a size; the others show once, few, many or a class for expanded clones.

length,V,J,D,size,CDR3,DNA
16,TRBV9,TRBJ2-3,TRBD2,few,CASSQRGLAGADTQYF,TGTGCCAGCTCCCAAAGAGGACTAGCGGGGGCAGATACGCAGTATTTT
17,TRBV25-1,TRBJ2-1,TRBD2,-,CASSSPGLAGGGNEQFF,TGTGCCAGCAGTTCCCCGGGACTAGCGGGAGGAGGAAATGAGCAGTTCTTC
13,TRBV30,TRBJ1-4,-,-,CAWSVSVNEKLFF,TGTGCCTGGAGTGTCTCAGTTAATGAAAAACTGTTTTTT
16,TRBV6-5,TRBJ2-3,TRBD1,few,CASSYSRDRVTDTQYF,TGTGCCAGCAGTTACTCTAGGGACAGGGTGACAGATACGCAGTATTTT
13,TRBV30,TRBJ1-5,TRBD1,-,CAWSGTGIQPQHF,TGTGCCTGGTCCGGGACAGGTATCCAGCCCCAGCATTTT
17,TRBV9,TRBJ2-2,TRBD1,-,CASSSPDRGLLTGELFF,TGTGCCAGCAGCTCCCCCGACAGGGGGCTACTCACCGGGGAGCTGTTTTTT
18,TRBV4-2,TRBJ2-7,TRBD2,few,CASSQELGLAGDSYEQYF,TGTGCCAGCAGCCAAGAGCTCGGACTAGCGGGGGATTCCTACGAGCAGTACTTC
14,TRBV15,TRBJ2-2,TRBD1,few,CAASTGGWSGELFF,TGTGCCGCGTCTACAGGGGGCTGGAGCGGGGAGCTGTTTTTT
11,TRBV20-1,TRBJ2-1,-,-,CSARRGNEQFF,TGCAGTGCTAGGCGGGGCAATGAGCAGTTCTTC
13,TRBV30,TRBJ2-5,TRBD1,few,CAWKTGGGETQYF,TGTGCCTGGAAGACAGGGGGTGGGGAGACCCAGTACTTC
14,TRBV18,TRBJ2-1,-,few,CASSPPAGGNEQFF,TGTGCCAGCTCACCACCGGCCGGGGGCAATGAGCAGTTCTTC
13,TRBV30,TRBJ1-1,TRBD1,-,CAWIGTANTEAFF,TGTGCCTGGATTGGGACAGCGAACACTGAAGCTTTCTTT
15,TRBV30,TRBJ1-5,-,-,CAWSVNWGGNQPQHF,TGTGCCTGGAGTGTGAACTGGGGGGGAAATCAGCCCCAGCATTTT
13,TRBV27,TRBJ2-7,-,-,CASSLEEGSVGYF,TGTGCCAGCAGTTTAGAGGAGGGGTCCGTGGGGTACTTC
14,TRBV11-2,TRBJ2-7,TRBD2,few,CASSILAASYEQYF,TGTGCCAGCAGCATACTAGCGGCCTCCTACGAGCAGTACTTC
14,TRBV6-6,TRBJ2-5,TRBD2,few,CASRTSSRGETQYF,TGTGCCAGCAGGACTAGCTCCCGGGGGGAGACCCAGTACTTC
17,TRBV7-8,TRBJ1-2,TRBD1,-,CASSFSSPGQINYGYTF,TGTGCCAGCAGCTTTTCCTCTCCGGGACAGATTAACTATGGCTACACCTTC
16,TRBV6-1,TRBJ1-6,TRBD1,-,CASSESPGQWNSPLHF,TGTGCCAGCAGTGAATCCCCGGGACAGTGGAATTCACCCCTCCACTTT
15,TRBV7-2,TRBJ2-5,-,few,CASSVSSGLQETQYF,TGTGCCAGCAGCGTATCTTCAGGGCTCCAAGAGACCCAGTACTTC
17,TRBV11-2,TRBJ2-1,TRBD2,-,CASSLDFGTSGRGEQFF,TGTGCCAGCAGCTTGGACTTTGGGACTAGCGGGAGGGGTGAGCAGTTCTTC
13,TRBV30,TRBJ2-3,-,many,CAWIPWAGDTQYF,TGTGCCTGGATTCCTTGGGCCGGAGATACGCAGTATTTT
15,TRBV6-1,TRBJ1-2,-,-,CASSEAGQGGYGYTF,TGTGCCAGCAGTGAAGCTGGGCAGGGAGGATATGGCTACACCTTC
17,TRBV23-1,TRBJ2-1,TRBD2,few,CASSRGEGTSGHNEQFF,TGCGCCAGCAGTCGAGGGGAAGGGACTAGCGGCCACAATGAGCAGTTCTTC
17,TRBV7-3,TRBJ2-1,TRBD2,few,CASSLLASGRAFNEQFF,TGTGCCAGCAGCTTACTGGCTAGCGGGAGGGCGTTCAATGAGCAGTTCTTC
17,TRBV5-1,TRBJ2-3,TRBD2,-,CASSPGGLATGGDTQYF,TGCGCCAGCAGCCCCGGGGGACTAGCGACTGGAGGAGATACGCAGTATTTT
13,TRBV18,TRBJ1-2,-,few,CASSEGDNYGYTF,TGTGCCAGCTCAGAGGGGGATAACTATGGCTACACCTTC
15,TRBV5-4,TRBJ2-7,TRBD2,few,CASSTGLANSYEQYF,TGTGCCAGCAGTACGGGACTAGCGAACTCCTACGAGCAGTACTTC
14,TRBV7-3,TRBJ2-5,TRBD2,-,CASSSRGGGETQYF,TGTGCCAGCAGCTCTCGGGGGGGAGGAGAGACCCAGTACTTC
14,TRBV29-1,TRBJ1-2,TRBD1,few,CSVEDRTGGPGYTF,TGCAGCGTTGAAGATCGGACAGGCGGACCTGGCTACACCTTC
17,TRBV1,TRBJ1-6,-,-,CTSSLWVGGRFDSPLHF,TGCACCAGCAGCCTATGGGTAGGGGGTAGGTTTGATTCACCCCTCCACTTT
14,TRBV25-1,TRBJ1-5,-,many,CASSEGGSAQPQHF,TGTGCCAGCAGTGAAGGGGGGAGTGCTCAGCCCCAGCATTTT
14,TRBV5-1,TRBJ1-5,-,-,CASSLGGSNQPQHF,TGCGCCAGCAGCTTAGGAGGCTCCAATCAGCCCCAGCATTTT
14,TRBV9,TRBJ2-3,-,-,CASSVSGSTDTQYF,TGTGCCAGCAGCGTATCAGGGTCCACAGATACGCAGTATTTT
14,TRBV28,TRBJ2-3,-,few,CASRSGQSTDTQYF,TGTGCCAGCAGGTCTGGACAGAGCACAGATACGCAGTATTTT
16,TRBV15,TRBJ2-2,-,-,CATSRDVGGGAGELFF,TGTGCCACCAGCAGAGATGTTGGGGGAGGCGCCGGGGAGCTGTTTTTT
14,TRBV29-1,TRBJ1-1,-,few,CSVGLRGLNTEAFF,TGCAGCGTTGGGCTTCGTGGCCTGAACACTGAAGCTTTCTTT
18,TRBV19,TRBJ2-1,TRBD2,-,CASSAGTSGISSYNEQFF,TGTGCCAGTAGTGCAGGGACTAGCGGTATCAGCTCCTACAATGAGCAGTTCTTC
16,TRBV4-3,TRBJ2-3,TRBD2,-,CASSQLTSGSTDTQYF,TGCGCCAGCAGCCAATTGACTAGCGGGAGTACGGATACGCAGTATTTT
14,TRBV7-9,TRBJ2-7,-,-,CASSLRQLSYEQYF,TGTGCCAGCAGCCTCCGACAGCTCTCCTACGAGCAGTACTTC
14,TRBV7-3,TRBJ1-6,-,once,CASSFTASDSPPHF,TGTGCCAGCAGCTTCACCGCCTCAGATTCACCCCCCCACTTT
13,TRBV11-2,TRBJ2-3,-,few,CASSLSLEDTQYF,TGTGCCAGCAGCTTAAGCCTCGAAGATACGCAGTATTTT
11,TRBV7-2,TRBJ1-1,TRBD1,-,CASSSGQGTFF,TGTGCCAGCAGCTCCGGACAGGGTACTTTCTTT
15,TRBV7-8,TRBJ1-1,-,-,CASSLAAGTRLEAFF,TGTGCCAGCAGCTTAGCGGCCGGGACTAGACTTGAAGCTTTCTTT